Sequencing of this T cell receptor (beta chain) was carried out in a study of human T cells and chemical hapten exposure (TCRdb year 2021). Looking at the study overall: Libraries were pooled for sequencing, and per-sample TCR yields varied mainly because of small differences in library volumes within the pool. Peripheral blood TCR repertoire changes were tracked in vivo in alopecia patients during primary and secondary sensitization to the hapten diphenylcyclopropenone (DPC). Overall study results and their limits: Repeated subsampling changed both the strength of the expansion versus patch-test correlation and the threshold at which the correlation became significant. DPC sensitization did not change how many TCRs were above 1 in 1000 frequency, and no evidence was found of alterations in global repertoire structure.

Total RNA was isolated from unfractionated whole blood collected in Tempus Blood RNA tubes. About 5 healthy volunteers served as TCR sequencing controls and were bled at day 0, 2 weeks and 6 weeks. During library preparation, unique molecular identifiers were attached to individual cDNA molecules so that TCRs could be counted in a quantitative, reproducible way. From each blood RNA sample, both TCR alpha and TCR beta chains were sequenced. The paper's data handling went like this. A median of approximately 96,000 TCRs per sample was observed, with a range of roughly 20,000 to 700,000. The Decombinator software suite was used to annotate the V, J and CDR3 of the TCR reads. For the PS versus PT1 abundance plots, all samples were subsampled to the same number of TCRs (28,000). TCRs were defined as expanded if absent before sensitization and observed at least eight times at the 2-week time point. Using fastp at Q25 and MiXCR, TCRdb reprocessed the public reads and kept productive beta chains. Every distinct CDR3 protein forms one entry, paired with its most common genes and DNA. The V and J calls and clone size are TCRdb's, not the authors'. The sample profile shows about 120,000 distinct CDR3 sequences; more than 8.5% of them were found once. 1.4% of the sample belongs to the ten largest clones.

The junction shows trimming of 0 bases on V and 7 bases on J, plus 15 bases between the germline ends. Measured from the cysteine to the phenylalanine, the CDR3 is 16 residues long. Only the CDR3 DNA stays, 48 bases, in frame from base 1. Per the germline V gene, MNHEY is the CDR1 and SVGAGI is the CDR2. This clonotype has at least ten counts. Its cognate antigen has yet to be identified. Per-base qualities were not stored, and no clone one base away is much larger. This chain joins TRBV6-5 to TRBJ1-4, and possibly TRBD1, on 5 matching bases. Specimen: whole blood. This clonotype was obtained from a human donor in good health. Some clones in this sample may be carry-over from other donors' samples. Donor details come from another sample of the same person, matched by shared clones. The CDR3 region has the sequence CASSYSIGGGPEKLFF. The base sequence is TGTGCCAGCAGTTACTCGATCGGGGGAGGCCCTGAAAAACTGTTTTTT.